This T cell receptor (beta chain) came from a study of cytomegalovirus exposure and HLA in healthy donors. Comment on this clone: Its antigen is undetermined.

Study results and caveats: TCR beta chain V- and J-gene trimming was linked, in a later analysis, to a missense variant in DCLRE1C. Sequencing artifact likely explains a cluster of highly shared sequence variants. The study found most TCR sequences rare, yet found some public TCRs in many donors.

The V and J ends lost 6 bases and 3 bases respectively, with 18 bases between them. This CDR3 spans 16 amino acids. Germline loops: CDR1 LNHDA, CDR2 SQIVND (reference sequence). The PCR employed 60 Vbeta primers together with 13 Jbeta primers. Profiling relied on immunoSEQ multiplex PCR, and the TCRdb table lists in-frame clones only, not all of them. This sample has just over 150,000 clones, with 65% to 90% found just once. The specimen was PBMCs. The source is a woman aged 18-30 years in good health and CMV-seronegative. The gene calls are TRBV19 and TRBJ1-5, with a possible D match to TRBD1 (5 bases). This CDR3 is CASSLQGKGNNQPQHF. CDR3 bases: TGTGCCAGTAGCCTCCAGGGAAAAGGTAACAATCAGCCCCAGCATTTT.